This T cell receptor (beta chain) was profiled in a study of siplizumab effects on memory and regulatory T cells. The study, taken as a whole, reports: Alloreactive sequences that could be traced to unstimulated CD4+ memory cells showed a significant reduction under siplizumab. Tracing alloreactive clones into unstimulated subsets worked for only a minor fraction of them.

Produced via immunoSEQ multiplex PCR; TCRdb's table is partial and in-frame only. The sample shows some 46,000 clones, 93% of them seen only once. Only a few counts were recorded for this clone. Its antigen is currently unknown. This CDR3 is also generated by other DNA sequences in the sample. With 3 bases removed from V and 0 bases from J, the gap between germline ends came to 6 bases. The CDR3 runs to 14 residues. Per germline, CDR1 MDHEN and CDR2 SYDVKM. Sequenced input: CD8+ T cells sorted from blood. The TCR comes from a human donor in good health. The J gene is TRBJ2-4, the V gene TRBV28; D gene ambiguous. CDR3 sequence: CASSLRLAKNIQYF. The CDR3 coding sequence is TGTGCCAGCAGTTTGCGGTTAGCCAAAAACATTCAGTACTTC.